A single sample gave rise to the 23 T cell receptor beta chains below, sequenced in a study of vaccination and CD4 T cells after COVID-19. Time point of the sample: late sampling 161 to 241 days after vaccination in three convalescent patients. This sample's treatment: approximately 9-day PBMC culture with coronavirus spike peptide pools or control peptides (ViraFEST assay). The Oncomine TCR Beta short-read assay sequenced DNA from cultured CD4+ T cells. TCRdb recomputed calls from the PCR reads with MiXCR, one row per CDR3 protein. The repertoire holds 17,000 or so distinct CDR3 sequences, with about 45% as singletons. The antigens of these receptors remain unknown. The sample was CD4+ T cells from blood, cultured in vitro, taken about 7 months after SARS-CoV-2 vaccination. These receptors came from a human donor who had recovered from COVID-19.

The chain joins TRBV4-2 to TRBJ2-7, with 12 bases lining up with TRBD2. Germline V lookup: CDR1 LGHNA, CDR2 YNFKEQ. This CDR3 has 15 amino acids. V shed 3 bases and J 3 bases; nucleotides not matched to a gene: 3. The CDR3 here is CASSQLLAGGYEQYF. The CDR3 DNA sequence: TGTGCCAGCAGCCAGCTACTAGCGGGGGGCTACGAGCAGTACTTC.

The rearrangement joins TRBV7-2 to TRBJ2-1; 8 positions agree with TRBD2. V lost 1 base, J lost 5 bases, and 4 bases stayed unmatched. The germline V gene has CDR1 SGHTA and CDR2 FQGNSA. The CDR3 totals 15 residues. The CDR3 region has the DNA TGTGCCAGCAGCTTAGTGCGCGGGGGGAACAATGAGCAGTTCTTC. This codes for CASSLVRGGNNEQFF.

This clonotype was recorded a few times. This chain joins TRBV20-1 and TRBJ1-2; D unclear. This CDR3 comprises 11 residues. V was clipped by 4 bases and J by 8 bases, with 11 bases between them. CDR1 is DFQATT, CDR2 SNEGSKA, per germline (reference sequence). In DNA, the CDR3 is TGCAGTGCTATTTGGAGGGAAGGCTACACCTTC. Encoded protein: CSAIWREGYTF.

The chain has TRBV19 and TRBJ1-1, with TRBD1 matching 8 bases. The germline V gene encodes CDR1 LNHDA and CDR2 SQIVND (reference sequence). Trimming removed 5 bases from V and 10 bases from J; junction bases left unmatched: 6. The CDR3 is 12 amino acids. The DNA of the CDR3 is TGTGCCAGTAGTCCAAGGGACAGGAGAGCTTTCTTT. This encodes CASSPRDRRAFF.

The genes are TRBV11-3 and TRBJ2-1, with 10 positions matching TRBD1. Germline assignment: CDR1 SGHNT and CDR2 YENEEA. CDR3 length: 13 residues. V trimming: 2 bases; J trimming: 14 bases; junction bases outside the gene matches: 6. In DNA, the CDR3 is TGTGCCAGCAGCTTAACCCCCGGGACAGGGGAGTTCTTC. This translates into CASSLTPGTGEFF.

This clonotype was picked up a small number of times. This chain links TRBV27 with TRBJ2-7; tentatively, D is TRBD1 (5 bases). Germline V gene data show CDR1 as MNHEY and CDR2 as SMNVEV (reference sequence). This CDR3 spans 14 amino acids. The ends were cut back, 2 bases at V and 2 bases at J, with 10 bases in the middle. CDR3 amino acids: CASSLRQGPYEQYF. The CDR3 DNA sequence: TGTGCCAGCAGTTTAAGGCAGGGTCCCTACGAGCAGTACTTC.

This clonotype has just a few counts. The V gene is TRBV20-1, the J gene TRBJ2-1; TRBD2 agrees at 10 bases. Germline CDR1 and CDR2: DFQATT and SNEGSKA (reference sequence). Trimming took 1 base from V and 0 from J; bases not matched to a gene: 3. The CDR3 is made up of 16 amino acids. The CDR3 nucleotides are TGCAGTGCTAGAGGGCAGCGGGGGGGCTCCTACAATGAGCAGTTCTTC. This gives the protein CSARGQRGGSYNEQFF.

This chain connects TRBV27 to TRBJ2-5; tentative D call: TRBD1 (6 bases). V lost 2 bases and J 2 bases, leaving 15 bases between the germline ends. CDR3 size: 16 residues. Germline CDR1 reads MNHEY; CDR2 reads SMNVEV (reference sequence). CDR3 region: CASSLRDRNSQETQYF. The CDR3 region has the DNA TGTGCCAGCAGTTTACGCGACAGGAACTCGCAAGAGACCCAGTACTTC.

This sequence joins TRBV11-2 and TRBJ2-5; TRBD2 agrees at 7 bases. There are 14 residues in the CDR3. Per the germline V gene, CDR1 is SGHAT and CDR2 is FQNNGV. The V segment lost 0 bases and the J segment 5 bases; nucleotides outside the gene matches: 3. The CDR3 sequence: CASSLDGGSETQYF. CDR3 sequence (DNA): TGTGCCAGCAGCTTAGACGGCGGGAGCGAGACCCAGTACTTC.

This clonotype was counted between two and nine times. This rearrangement joins TRBV6-5 to TRBJ2-7; 12 bases match TRBD2. This CDR3 comprises 16 residues. Trimming at V came to 2 bases and at J to 3 bases, leaving 5 bases not matched to a gene. Germline V gives CDR1 MNHEY, CDR2 SVGAGI. CDR3 in amino acids: CASSYLLAGGLYEQYF. In nucleotides, the CDR3 is TGTGCCAGCAGTTACCTACTAGCGGGGGGTCTCTACGAGCAGTACTTC.

This clonotype was recorded a few times. The chain carries TRBV20-1 and TRBJ2-3; 10 nucleotides align to TRBD2. The ends lost 4 bases at V and 1 base at J; junction bases unmatched: 5. The CDR3 has 15 residues. CDR1 is DFQATT, CDR2 SNEGSKA, per germline (reference sequence). This CDR3 is CSATRLAGRTDTQYF. CDR3 DNA sequence: TGCAGTGCTACAAGACTAGCGGGTCGCACAGATACGCAGTATTTT.

The rearrangement uses TRBV27 and TRBJ2-1, with 8 bases identical to TRBD1. The CDR3 has 14 residues. V dropped 4 bases and J dropped 12; count of bases not matched to a gene: 11. CDR1 is MNHEY, CDR2 SMNVEV, per germline (reference sequence). The CDR3 coding sequence is TGTGCCAGCAGTTCTTGGACAGGGAGTATGTGGCAGTTCTTC. Its protein is CASSSWTGSMWQFF.

About this clonotype: A read error may explain this, as a much larger clone is one base away. The chain is built from TRBV20-1 and TRBJ2-3; D unclear. Germline V gene sequence: CDR1 DFQATT, CDR2 SNEGSKA (reference sequence). CDR3 size: 11 residues. CDR3: CGAGYVDTQYF. The DNA of the CDR3 is TGCGGTGCCGGTTATGTCGATACGCAGTATTTT.

This clonotype has more than one count but fewer than ten. The chain links TRBV24-1 to TRBJ2-5; 14 nucleotides match TRBD2. CDR1 and CDR2 from the germline V gene are KGHDR and SFDVKD. The CDR3 runs 16 residues. V lost 12 bases and J lost 3; bases outside the gene matches: 11. CDR3 bases: TGTGCCGTCAAGGGACCGGGACTAGCGGGAGAAGAGACCCAGTACTTC. This encodes CAVKGPGLAGEETQYF.

The gene calls are TRBV7-8 and TRBJ2-2; D remains ambiguous. This CDR3 spans 12 amino acids. CDR1 is SGHVS, CDR2 FQNEAQ, per germline. V was pared by 6 bases and J by 7 bases, with 9 bases between. The CDR3 nucleotides are TGTGCCAGCAGATGGCTCGGCGGGGAGCTGTTTTTT. Translated: CASRWLGGELFF.

This clonotype was seen only a few times. The chain links TRBV7-6 to TRBJ2-2, with 12 bases matching TRBD2. Germline V gives CDR1 SGHVS, CDR2 FNYEAQ. The CDR3 is made up of 16 amino acids. The trim removed 5 bases at V and 6 bases at J, leaving 7 bases unmatched. Written as DNA, the CDR3 is TGTGCCAGCAGCGTCTCTAGCGGGAGGGCCGCCGGGGAGCTGTTTTTT. Its protein is CASSVSSGRAAGELFF. Full variable domain (missing parts from reference TRBV7-6 and TRBJ2-2): GAGVSQSPRYKVTKRGQDVALRCDPISGHVSLYWYRQALGQGPEFLTYFNYEAQQDKSGLPNDRFSAERPEGSISTLTIQRTEQRDSAMYRCASSVSSGRAAGELFFGEGSRLTVL.

This rearrangement joins TRBV12-3 or TRBV12-4 to TRBJ1-1; D remains unclear. The CDR3 contains 12 residues. V was cut by 8 bases and J by 0 bases, with 7 bases left in between. In DNA form, the CDR3 reads TGTGCCAGCGGGAGGGTGAACACTGAAGCTTTCTTT. Translating gives CASGRVNTEAFF.

The chain employs TRBV5-8 and TRBJ2-7; D is perhaps TRBD1 (6 bases). Trimming cost V 1 base and J 2 bases, with 13 bases left between them. The CDR3 covers 15 residues. The germline gives CDR1 SGHTS, CDR2 YDEGEE. CDR3 loop: CASSLLGRGTYEQYF. In DNA form, the CDR3 reads TGTGCCAGCAGCTTGTTGGGTAGGGGGACCTACGAGCAGTACTTC. Drawing the rest from reference TRBV5-8 and TRBJ2-7, the complete variable domain is EAGVTQSPTHLIKTRGQQATLRCSPISGHTSVYWYQQALGLGLQFLLWYDEGEERNRGNFPPRFSGRQFPNYSSELNVNALELEDSALYLCASSLLGRGTYEQYFGPGTRLTVT.

This clonotype was counted between two and nine times. As DNA, the CDR3 is TGTGCCAGCAGTGACAGGGGACAGGGAGGAGGCTACACCTTC. Its translation: CASSDRGQGGGYTF. J is TRBJ1-2 and V is TRBV6-1; 9 positions match TRBD1. The CDR3 length is 14 residues. Germline V gene sequence: CDR1 MNHNS, CDR2 SASEGT. Unmatched junction bases numbered 7, after V lost 3 bases and J lost 8 bases.

This clonotype was seen a handful of times. The chain links TRBV20-1 to TRBJ1-2; 9 bases map to TRBD1. The germline V gene has CDR1 DFQATT and CDR2 SNEGSKA (reference sequence). Trimming cost V 3 bases and J 0 bases; bases outside gene matches: 8. This CDR3 has 16 amino acids. The CDR3: CSASGQGMVTNYGYTF. The CDR3 coding sequence is TGCAGTGCTAGCGGACAGGGGATGGTAACTAACTATGGCTACACCTTC.

Here the CDR3 DNA reads TGTGCCAGCAGTCGGGGGAGAGGTGGCCACGAGCAGTACTTC. Protein product: CASSRGRGGHEQYF. This sequence joins TRBV7-9 and TRBJ2-7; a possible D gene is TRBD2 (6 bases). The V end was cut by 6 bases, the J end by 5 bases, with 17 bases between. CDR3 length: 14 residues. Germline CDR1 is SEHNR and CDR2 is FQNEAQ (reference sequence).

The rearrangement links TRBV20-1 to TRBJ2-5; 11 nucleotides agree with TRBD2. V trimming: 6 bases; J trimming: 5 bases; junction bases outside the gene matches: 14. The germline V gene encodes CDR1 DFQATT and CDR2 SNEGSKA (reference sequence). This CDR3 has 16 residues. Here the CDR3 DNA reads TGCAGTGCGACGAGACTAGCGGGGATTCGTGGGGAGACCCAGTACTTC. Its protein product is CSATRLAGIRGETQYF.

This clonotype was counted between two and nine times. The V and J genes are TRBV11-2 and TRBJ2-3; 11 nucleotides match TRBD2. Germline V gives CDR1 SGHAT, CDR2 FQNNGV. V lost 4 bases to trimming and J lost 1 base; unmatched junction nucleotides: 7. The CDR3 loop spans 17 amino acids. The CDR3 region has the DNA TGTGCCAGCAGCTCACTAACTAGCGGGAGTGGCACAGATACGCAGTATTTT. This sequence encodes CASSSLTSGSGTDTQYF.